This T cell receptor beta chain originates from a study of cytomegalovirus exposure and HLA in healthy donors. Overall study findings and caveats: With later analysis, a missense DCLRE1C variant became linked to TCR beta V- and J-gene trimming.

Everyone who donated was a healthy bone marrow donor. In regard to this clone: Antigen: not known.

It was with 60 Vbeta and 13 Jbeta primers that the PCR ran. TCRdb's table, derived via immunoSEQ multiplex PCR, lists solely in-frame clones and lacks some. This table lists around 71,000 clones. V lost 4 bases and J 0 bases, leaving 12 bases between the germline ends. The CDR3 extends over 15 amino acids. CDR1 is MDHEN and CDR2 is SYDVKM in the germline V gene. The J gene is TRBJ2-5, the V gene TRBV28; D possibly corresponds to TRBD2 (5 bases). The receptor was isolated from a woman in her thirties in good health and CMV-seronegative. The material sequenced was PBMCs. CDR3 protein: CASSWRSGYQETQYF. The CDR3 DNA reads as TGTGCCAGCAGTTGGAGAAGCGGATACCAAGAGACCCAGTACTTC. The full variable domain, completed using reference TRBV28 and TRBJ2-5, is DVKVTQSSRYLVKRTGEKVFLECVQDMDHENMFWYRQDPGLGLRLIYFSYDVKMKEKGDIPEGYSVSREKKERFSLILESASTNQTSMYLCASSWRSGYQETQYFGPGTRLLVL.